This entry lists 21 T cell receptor beta chains sequenced from one sample in a study of tumor-infiltrating lymphocytes in primary liver carcinoma (dated by TCRdb to the late 2010s). Total RNA and DNA were co-extracted from roughly 20-30 mg of bulk tissue with the AllPrep DNA/RNA mini kit, without cell sorting. Reads for this sample came from an Illumina HiSeq 2500. Using a constant-region primer and ProtoScript II reverse transcriptase, TCRbeta-specific cDNA was reverse-transcribed from about 0.45 ug total RNA. TCRbeta libraries were built with three nested multiplex PCR rounds, a slightly modified ARM-PCR procedure. Each of the first two PCR rounds ran for approximately 11 cycles and used multiplex TRBV1-TRBV30 forward primers together with a Cbeta reverse primer. The raw public reads went through TCRdb reprocessing: fastp at Q25, MiXCR clone calling, in-frame beta chains kept. Merged by CDR3 protein, the rows form single entries marked with the most common genes and DNA. A total of approximately 92,000 distinct CDR3 sequences appear in this sample, less than 70% of them only once. The top ten hold 27% of the sample.

Input material: tumor-adjacent normal liver tissue. The receptor source for this set is a man aged 35 to 55 with primary liver carcinoma and hepatitis B virus infection.

As for this clonotype: With a much larger clone just one base away, this may be a read error. The chain recombines TRBV6-1 with TRBJ1-3, with a possible D match to TRBD1 (5 bases). This CDR3 is 15 amino acids long. Trimming removed 4 bases from V and 0 bases from J, with 10 bases in between. The germline V gene has CDR1 MNHNS and CDR2 SASEGT. CDR3 DNA sequence: TGTGCCAGCAGTGCTACAGGCTACTCTGGAAACACCATATATTTT. Its protein is CASSATGYSGNTIYF.

This clonotype was observed a handful of times. It may be a read error: a sequence one base away is much more abundant. The CDR3 DNA reads as TGTGCCAGCAATCCCAAGGGGGCGTCTACCTACGAGCAGTACTTC. Amino acids: CASNPKGASTYEQYF. This chain connects TRBV12-3 or TRBV12-4 to TRBJ2-7; TRBD1 aligns across 7 bases. This CDR3 is built from 15 residues. The trim removed 7 bases at V and 2 bases at J, leaving 11 bases unmatched.

The chain joins TRBV2 to TRBJ2-7; the D gene could be TRBD1 or TRBD2 (5 bases each). Between the trimmed V and J ends, which lost 8 bases and 6 bases, there was a span of 14 bases. The CDR3 consists of 12 residues. Germline CDR1 is SNHLY and CDR2 is FYNNEI. In DNA, the CDR3 is TGTGCCAGCTGTGTCCGGGACGGCGAGCAGTACTTC. Encoded protein: CASCVRDGEQYF.

This clonotype was counted only a few times. V is TRBV11-2 and J is TRBJ2-7, with TRBD2 matching 11 bases. Germline loops: CDR1 SGHAT, CDR2 FQNNGV. The CDR3 totals 19 residues. Germline trimming cut 5 bases from V and 3 bases from J; bases unmatched to any gene: 18. CDR3 sequence: CASSPVTGLAGAIIYEQYF. The CDR3 DNA follows: TGTGCCAGCAGCCCCGTCACTGGACTAGCGGGCGCGATCATCTACGAGCAGTACTTC.

The rearrangement joins TRBV10-3 to TRBJ2-5; possible D gene TRBD2, 5 bases. Germline values: CDR1 ENHRY, CDR2 SYGVKD. The CDR3 extends over 13 amino acids. With 6 bases removed from V and 9 bases from J, the gap between germline ends came to 17 bases. The DNA of the CDR3 is TGTGCCATCAGCGAACTCTCTCCCGGGGCCCAGTACTTC. It codes for CAISELSPGAQYF.

Notes on this clonotype: As the CDR3 is not closed by the conserved phenylalanine or tryptophan, this likely results from a read error. The J gene is TRBJ2-2, the V gene TRBV6-5; TRBD2 matches at 8 bases. The CDR3 covers 14 residues. The germline V gene encodes CDR1 MNHEY and CDR2 SVGAGI. CDR3 DNA sequence: TGTGCCAGCCAGCGGGAGCGGGACACCGTGGAGCTGTTTCTT. Translation: CASQRERDTVELFL.

This sequence joins TRBV7-8 and TRBJ2-3; tentative D call: TRBD2 (5 bases). The CDR3 runs to 17 residues. Germline V gene lookup returns CDR1 SGHVS and CDR2 FQNEAQ. V was pared by 5 bases and J by 3 bases, with 21 bases between. Here the CDR3 reads CASSQDPAHGGTDTQYF. The CDR3, as DNA: TGTGCCAGCAGCCAAGACCCAGCCCACGGAGGAACAGATACGCAGTATTTT.

Comments on this clonotype: A junction boundary mismatches the germline segment, possibly from a read error. The chain combines TRBV11-2 with TRBJ1-3; the match to TRBD1 covers 9 bases. The CDR3 extends over 15 amino acids. Per germline, CDR1 SGHAT and CDR2 FQNNGV. CDR3 protein: CASSEQGATGDTTYF. The CDR3 DNA reads TGTGCCAGCAGCGAACAGGGGGCCACTGGAGACACCACATATTTT. Full variable domain (rest looked up from reference TRBV11-2 and TRBJ1-3): EAGVAQSPRYKIIEKRQSVAFWCNPISGHATLYWYQQILGQGPKLLIQFQNNGVVDDSQLPKDRFSAERLKGVDSTLKIQPAKLEDSAVYLCASSEQGATGDTTYFGEGSWLTVV.

A word on this clonotype: The CDR3 carries no conserved terminal phenylalanine or tryptophan, so it likely arises from a read error. This rearrangement joins TRBV10-3 to TRBJ2-1; D is uncertain. The CDR3 totals 17 residues. V shed 3 bases and J shed 0 bases, with 15 bases lying between them. CDR1 is ENHRY, CDR2 SYGVKD, per germline. This CDR3 is CAISDFQIASSYNEQFL. The CDR3 nucleotides are TGTGCCATCAGTGACTTCCAAATAGCCAGCTCCTACAATGAGCAGTTCTTA.

Remarks on this clonotype: One end of the junction varies from germline; a read error may be responsible. The chain links TRBV6-5 to TRBJ2-6, with D perhaps matching TRBD1 or TRBD2 (5 bases each). This CDR3 has 16 amino acids. Germline values: CDR1 MNHEY, CDR2 SVGAGI. CDR3 sequence: CASSYLKGTGVNVLTF. CDR3 nucleotide sequence: TGTGCCAGCAGTTACCTAAAGGGGACCGGGGTCAACGTCCTGACTTTC.

This clonotype occurred a few times. This may be a read error, as it is one base from a much larger clone. CDR3 sequence reads: CVISAEAPYNEQFF. DNA for the CDR3: TGTGTCATCAGTGCTGAGGCGCCCTACAATGAGCAGTTCTTC. The chain is built from TRBV10-3 and TRBJ2-1; no clear D gene. This CDR3 has 14 residues. CDR1 and CDR2 from the germline V gene are ENHRY and SYGVKD.

Many counts were recorded for this clonotype. The rearrangement joins TRBV6-1 to TRBJ1-4; 9 positions match TRBD1. The ends lost 7 bases at V and 0 bases at J; junction bases unmatched: 3. This CDR3 has 15 residues. CDR1 is MNHNS and CDR2 is SASEGT in the germline V gene. CDR3 coding DNA: TGTGCCAGCACTCGACAGGGGGCAACTAATGAAAAACTGTTTTTT. Its translation: CASTRQGATNEKLFF.

The genes are TRBV7-6 and TRBJ1-5; no clear D. This CDR3 has 14 residues. Germline V CDR1 and CDR2: SGHVS, FNYEAQ. Trimming took off 1 base at V and 1 base at J, with 5 bases between the two ends. The CDR3 loop reads CASSLGRSNQPQHF. The CDR3 DNA reads as TGTGCCAGCAGCTTAGGGAGGAGCAATCAGCCCCAGCATTTT.

In its sample, this clonotype was seen once. Germline is not matched at one junction end, which may reflect a read error. J is TRBJ1-5 and V is TRBV24-1, with a possible D match to TRBD1 (5 bases). The CDR3 is 15 residues long. Per the germline V gene, CDR1 is KGHDR and CDR2 is SFDVKD. In DNA, the CDR3 is TGTGTCACCAGTGAGCCCGGGACCATTGACCAGCCCCAGCATTTT. The encoded protein is CVTSEPGTIDQPQHF.

The chain couples TRBV2 to TRBJ2-1, with 13 positions matching TRBD2. Germline trimming cut 4 bases from V and 6 bases from J; bases unmatched to any gene: 3. Germline V lookup: CDR1 SNHLY, CDR2 FYNNEI. The CDR3 runs 15 residues. The CDR3 DNA reads as TGTGCCAGCAGTGCCGGACTAGCGGGAGTCAATGAGCAGTTCTTC. Protein: CASSAGLAGVNEQFF. The full variable domain, in which reference TRBV2 and TRBJ2-1 provide the parts outside the CDR3, is EPEVTQTPSHQVTQMGQEVILRCVPISNHLYFYWYRQILGQKVEFLVSFYNNEISEKSEIFDDQFSVERPDGSNFTLKIRSTKLEDSAMYFCASSAGLAGVNEQFFGPGTRLTVL.

In this sample, this clonotype turned up many times. Its ends do not fully match the called genes, so a read error is possible. The rearrangement joins TRBV11-2 to TRBJ2-1, with a weak D call TRBD2 (6 bases). The CDR3 has 15 amino acids. Germline assignment: CDR1 SGHAT and CDR2 FQNNGV. The CDR3 region is CASSLEGRSNNERFF. CDR3 nucleotide sequence: TGTGCCAGCAGCTTAGAAGGGAGGAGCAACAATGAGCGGTTCTTC.

About this clonotype itself: Germline is not matched at one junction end, which may reflect a read error. The chain has TRBV6-5 and TRBJ2-3; D unclear. This CDR3 comprises 15 residues. Germline values: CDR1 MNHEY, CDR2 SVGAGI. This CDR3 reads CASSYSGATGDTQYF. CDR3 in DNA: TGTGCCAGCAGTTACTCGGGCGCGACTGGAGATACACAGTATTTT.

By proportion, this clonotype is medium-sized. This chain uses TRBV11-2 with TRBJ2-1, with D tentatively TRBD2 (5 bases). CDR1 and CDR2 (germline): SGHAT, FQNNGV. This CDR3 has 14 residues. V lost 5 bases and J lost 4, with 12 bases in between. CDR3 region: CASSPREYYNEQFF. In nucleotides, the CDR3 is TGTGCCAGCAGCCCCCGGGAATATTACAATGAGCAGTTCTTC.

This clonotype has a single count. Germline is not matched at one junction end, which may reflect a read error. V gene TRBV4-2 combines with J gene TRBJ2-3, with D hard to call. The CDR3 runs 15 residues. Germline V gene lookup returns CDR1 LGHNA and CDR2 YNFKEQ. CDR3 loop: CASRQAPQTTDTQYF. For the CDR3, the DNA is TGTGCCAGCAGACAAGCCCCCCAGACCACAGACACGCAGTATTTT.

This clonotype was seen repeatedly, ten times or more. V and J are TRBV5-5 and TRBJ2-1; 12 bases line up with TRBD2. Trimming cost V 5 bases and J 9 bases; bases outside gene matches: 6. There are 14 residues in the CDR3. Germline loops: CDR1 SGHKS, CDR2 YYEKEE (reference sequence). CDR3 sequence reads: CASSQTSGRGEQFF. The CDR3 nucleotides read TGTGCCAGCAGTCAGACTAGCGGGAGAGGTGAGCAGTTCTTC.

Details on this clonotype: Because it lacks the conserved phenylalanine or tryptophan at the end, this CDR3 is likely a read error. The V and J genes are TRBV29-1 and TRBJ2-1, with TRBD2 matching 8 bases. The CDR3 loop spans 14 amino acids. CDR1 and CDR2 (germline): SQVTM, ANQGSEA. CDR3: CNGLGLAGFGEQFI. The CDR3 DNA reads as TGCAACGGCCTAGGACTAGCTGGGTTCGGTGAGCAGTTCATC.